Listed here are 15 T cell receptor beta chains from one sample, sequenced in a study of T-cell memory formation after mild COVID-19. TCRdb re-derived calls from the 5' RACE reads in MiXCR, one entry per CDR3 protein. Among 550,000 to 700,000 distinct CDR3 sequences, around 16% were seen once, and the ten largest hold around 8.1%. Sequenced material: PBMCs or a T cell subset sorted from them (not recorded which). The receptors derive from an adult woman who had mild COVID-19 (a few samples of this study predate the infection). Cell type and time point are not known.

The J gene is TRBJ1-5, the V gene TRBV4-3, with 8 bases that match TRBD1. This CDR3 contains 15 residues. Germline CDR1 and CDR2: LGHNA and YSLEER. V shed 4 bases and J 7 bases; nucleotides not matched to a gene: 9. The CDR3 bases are TGCGCCAGCAGCCTTGACAGGGGACTTGAGCAGCCCCAGCATTTT. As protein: CASSLDRGLEQPQHF.

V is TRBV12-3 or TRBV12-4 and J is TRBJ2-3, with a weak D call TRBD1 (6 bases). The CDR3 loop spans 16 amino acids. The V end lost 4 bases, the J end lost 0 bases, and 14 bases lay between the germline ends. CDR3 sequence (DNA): TGTGCCAGCAGTTCGGCCGGGACAACTAGCACAGATACGCAGTATTTT. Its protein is CASSSAGTTSTDTQYF.

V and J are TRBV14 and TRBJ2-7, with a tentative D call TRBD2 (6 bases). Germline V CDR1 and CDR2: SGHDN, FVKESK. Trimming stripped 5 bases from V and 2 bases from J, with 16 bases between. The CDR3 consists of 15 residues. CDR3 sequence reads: CASSAALGGAYEQYF. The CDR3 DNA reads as TGTGCCAGCAGCGCTGCCCTGGGAGGAGCCTACGAGCAGTACTTC.

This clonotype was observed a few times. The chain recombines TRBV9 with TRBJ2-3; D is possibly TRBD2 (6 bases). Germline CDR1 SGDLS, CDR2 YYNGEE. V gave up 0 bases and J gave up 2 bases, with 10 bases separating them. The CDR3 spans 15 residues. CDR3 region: CASSVAGVSTDTQYF. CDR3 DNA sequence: TGTGCCAGCAGCGTAGCGGGGGTCTCCACAGATACGCAGTATTTT.

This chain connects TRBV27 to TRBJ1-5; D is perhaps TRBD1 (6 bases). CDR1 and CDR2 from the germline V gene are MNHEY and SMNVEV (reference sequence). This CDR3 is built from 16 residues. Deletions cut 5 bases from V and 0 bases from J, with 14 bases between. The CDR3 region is CASSREGDFSNQPQHF. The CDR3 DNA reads TGTGCCAGCAGTCGAGAGGGGGACTTTAGCAATCAGCCCCAGCATTTT.

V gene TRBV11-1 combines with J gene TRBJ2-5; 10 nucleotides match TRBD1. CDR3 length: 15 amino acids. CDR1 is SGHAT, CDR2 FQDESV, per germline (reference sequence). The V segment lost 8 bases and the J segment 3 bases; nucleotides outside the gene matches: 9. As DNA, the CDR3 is TGTGCCAGCCGAGATGACAGGGGGCGCAAAGAGACCCAGTACTTC. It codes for CASRDDRGRKETQYF.

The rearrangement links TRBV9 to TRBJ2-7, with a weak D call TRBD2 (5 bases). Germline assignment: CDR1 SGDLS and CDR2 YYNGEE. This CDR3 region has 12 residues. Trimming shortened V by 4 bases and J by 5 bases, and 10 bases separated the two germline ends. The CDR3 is CASSPGGDEQYF. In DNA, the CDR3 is TGTGCCAGCAGCCCCGGAGGCGACGAGCAGTACTTC.

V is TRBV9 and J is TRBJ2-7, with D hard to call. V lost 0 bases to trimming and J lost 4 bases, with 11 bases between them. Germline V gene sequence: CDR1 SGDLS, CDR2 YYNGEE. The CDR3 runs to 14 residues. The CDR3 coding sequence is TGTGCCAGCAGCGTAGACCTAGGATCTTACGAGCAGTACTTC. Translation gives CASSVDLGSYEQYF. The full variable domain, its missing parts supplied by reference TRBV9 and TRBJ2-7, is DSGVTQTPKHLITATGQRVTLRCSPRSGDLSVYWYQQSLDQGLQFLIQYYNGEERAKGNILERFSAQQFPDLHSELNLSSLELGDSALYFCASSVDLGSYEQYFGPGTRLTVT.

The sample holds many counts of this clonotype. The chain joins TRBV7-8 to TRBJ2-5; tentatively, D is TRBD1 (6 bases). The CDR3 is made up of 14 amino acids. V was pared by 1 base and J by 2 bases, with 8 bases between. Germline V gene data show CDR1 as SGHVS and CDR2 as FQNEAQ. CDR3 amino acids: CASSLGQVQETQYF. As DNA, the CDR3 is TGTGCCAGCAGCTTAGGACAGGTTCAAGAGACCCAGTACTTC.

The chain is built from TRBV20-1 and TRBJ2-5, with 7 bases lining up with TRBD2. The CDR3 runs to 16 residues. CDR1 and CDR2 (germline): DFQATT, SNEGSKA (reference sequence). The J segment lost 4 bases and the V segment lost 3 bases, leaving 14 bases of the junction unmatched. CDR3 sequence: CSASTDSGEPIETQYF. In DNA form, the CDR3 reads TGCAGTGCTAGTACTGACAGCGGGGAACCAATAGAGACCCAGTACTTC.

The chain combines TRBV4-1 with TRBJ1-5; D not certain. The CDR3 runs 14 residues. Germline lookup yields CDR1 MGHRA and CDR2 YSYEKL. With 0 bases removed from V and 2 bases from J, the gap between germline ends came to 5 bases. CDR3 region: CASSQDNGNQPQHF. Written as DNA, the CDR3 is TGCGCCAGCAGCCAAGATAATGGCAATCAGCCCCAGCATTTT.

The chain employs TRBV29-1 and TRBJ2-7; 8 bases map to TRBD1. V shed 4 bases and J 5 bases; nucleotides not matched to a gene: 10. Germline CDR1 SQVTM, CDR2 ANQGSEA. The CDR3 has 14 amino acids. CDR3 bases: TGCAGCGTTGGGGGACAGGTCTCAGGCGACGAGCAGTACTTC. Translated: CSVGGQVSGDEQYF.

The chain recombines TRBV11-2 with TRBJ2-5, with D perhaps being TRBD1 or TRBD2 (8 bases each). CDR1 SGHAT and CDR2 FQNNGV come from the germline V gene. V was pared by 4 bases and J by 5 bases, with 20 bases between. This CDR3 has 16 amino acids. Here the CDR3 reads CASSSGRAGGWETQYF. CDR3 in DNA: TGTGCCAGCAGCTCCGGGAGGGCAGGGGGCTGGGAGACCCAGTACTTC.

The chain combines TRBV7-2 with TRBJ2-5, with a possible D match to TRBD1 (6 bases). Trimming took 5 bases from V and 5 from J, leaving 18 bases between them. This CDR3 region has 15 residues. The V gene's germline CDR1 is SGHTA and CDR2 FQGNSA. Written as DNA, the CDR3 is TGTGCCAGCAGCCCAGGGCCGGGACATACGGAGACCCAGTACTTC. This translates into CASSPGPGHTETQYF. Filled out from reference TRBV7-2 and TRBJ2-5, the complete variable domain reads GAGVSQSPSNKVTEKGKDVELRCDPISGHTALYWYRQSLGQGLEFLIYFQGNSAPDKSGLPSDRFSAERTGGSVSTLTIQRTQQEDSAVYLCASSPGPGHTETQYFGPGTRLLVL.

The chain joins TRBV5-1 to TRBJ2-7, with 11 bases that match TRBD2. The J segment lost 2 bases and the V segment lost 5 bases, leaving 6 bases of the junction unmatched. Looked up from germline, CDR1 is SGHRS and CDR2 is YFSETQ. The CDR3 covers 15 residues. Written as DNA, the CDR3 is TGCGCCAGCAGACCATATAGCGGGGGGGCCTACGAGCAGTACTTC. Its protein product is CASRPYSGGAYEQYF.